This entry is about one T cell receptor beta chain. No antigen is known for it. No base qualities exist here, and no much larger clone lies one base off it. Library preparation employed PCR. The data were produced on an Illumina HiSeq 2500. TCR library preparation used molecular barcoding, with unique molecular identifiers applied to normalize quantification of the TCRbeta repertoire. The public sequencing data were trimmed at Q25 with fastp and processed into clonotypes with MiXCR by TCRdb, which kept only in-frame beta chains. Rows matching on CDR3 protein sequence are summarized as one entry with the most common DNA and genes. The table for this sample lists hundreds of thousands of distinct CDR3 sequences; over 9.5% of them were counted only once. The ten largest make up roughly 3.9% of the sample. This entry comes from a study of T-cell reconstitution after alpha-beta-depleted transplantation in children listed by TCRdb under 2016. General notes on the study: T-cell immune reconstitution after TCRalphabeta/CD19-depleted allogeneic hematopoietic cell transplantation in children was quantitatively tracked in the study by means of TCR repertoire profiling.

This specimen was PBMCs from the stem cell graft donor, taken from the stem cell graft. This TCR was recovered from a human donor who donated a stem cell graft to a child with acute myeloid leukemia.

CDR3 loop: CASRQRWTGGELWGYTF. The sequenced DNA: TGTGCCAGCAGACAGAGATGGACAGGGGGCGAGTTATGGGGCTACACCTTC. The V gene is TRBV7-2 and the J gene is TRBJ1-2, and 11 junction bases match TRBD1. The CDR3, cysteine through phenylalanine, is 17 amino acids long. Only the CDR3 region is kept as DNA, spanning 51 bases read in frame from base 1. Via the germline V gene, CDR1 is SGHTA and CDR2 FQGNSA. V loses 6 bases at its end and J loses 8 bases; junction bases beyond the gene matches: 17.